These T cell receptor beta chains were read from a single sample in a study of regulatory T cells in long-lasting Graves disease. TCRdb redid the calling of the multiplex PCR reads with MiXCR, one entry per CDR3 protein. The sample holds some 490,000 distinct CDR3 sequences, around 11% seen once. A further study also used this sample, focusing on T cells in Graves' hyperthyroidism and ophthalmopathy.

The sample in question was peripheral blood mononuclear cells (PBMCs), obtained at new diagnosis, from a patient treated with antithyroid drugs. These receptors all stem from a woman aged 30 to 39 with Graves disease. Each CDR3 is given with its conserved first and last residue. The D gene is left open where the match is weak. A clone size is listed for some rows: how often the clone was seen (once, few, many), or a class if it is expanded.

CDR3 protein	CDR3 DNA	V gene	D gene	J gene	clone size
CASSPSGVAAREQYF	TGTGCCAGCTCACCATCTGGGGTGGCAGCCCGGGAGCAGTACTTC	TRBV18	.	TRBJ2-7	few
CASSLRVGLAGYNEQFF	TGTGCCAGCAGCTTACGTGTGGGACTAGCGGGTTACAATGAGCAGTTCTTC	TRBV5-5	TRBD2	TRBJ2-1	few
CASSLGIRGSGSDLDYEQYF	TGTGCCAGCAGTTTAGGAATCCGGGGTAGCGGGAGCGATTTGGACTACGAGCAGTACTTC	TRBV12-3/TRBV12-4	TRBD2	TRBJ2-7	many
CASSSRTGKNTEAFF	TGTGCCAGCAGCTCCAGGACAGGGAAAAACACTGAAGCTTTCTTT	TRBV7-2	TRBD1	TRBJ1-1	many
CASSPEDRSNQPQHF	TGTGCCAGCAGTCCCGAGGACAGGTCCAATCAGCCCCAGCATTTT	TRBV28	TRBD1	TRBJ1-5	.
CATTTSGSQETQYF	TGTGCCACTACGACTAGCGGGAGCCAAGAGACCCAGTACTTC	TRBV2	TRBD2	TRBJ2-5	many
CAISERDQPQHF	TGTGCCATCAGTGAGAGGGATCAGCCCCAGCATTTT	TRBV10-3	.	TRBJ1-5	.
CASSDDWTEAFF	TGCGCCAGCAGTGATGATTGGACTGAAGCTTTCTTT	TRBV10-2	.	TRBJ1-1	few
CASSFWPTGAGNTIYF	TGTGCCAGCAGCTTTTGGCCCACGGGGGCTGGAAACACCATATATTTT	TRBV7-9	.	TRBJ1-3	.
CASMRGETYSNQPQHF	TGTGCCAGTATGCGGGGGGAGACCTATAGCAATCAGCCCCAGCATTTT	TRBV19	.	TRBJ1-5	many
CASRETSGRSSFEQYF	TGTGCCAGCAGGGAAACTAGCGGGAGGTCTTCTTTCGAGCAGTACTTC	TRBV28	TRBD2	TRBJ2-7	few
CASSQAVWRLPNYGYTF	TGTGCCAGCAGCCAAGCGGTATGGAGATTGCCTAACTATGGCTACACCTTC	TRBV3-1	.	TRBJ1-2	few
CATEALAGGEQFF	TGTGCCACCGAGGCACTAGCGGGAGGTGAGCAGTTCTTC	TRBV2	TRBD2	TRBJ2-1	many
CASSRVGQETQYF	TGTGCCAGCAGCCGGGTGGGCCAAGAGACCCAGTACTTC	TRBV4-2	.	TRBJ2-5	.
CSASSSDRPHEQYF	TGCAGTGCTAGTTCGTCGGACAGGCCCCACGAGCAGTACTTC	TRBV20-1	TRBD1	TRBJ2-7	many
CASSRGGAIGYEQYF	TGTGCCAGCAGCCGGGGGGGGGCTATTGGTTACGAGCAGTACTTC	TRBV27	TRBD2	TRBJ2-7	many
CASSEASRVHSSF	TGTGCCAGCAGTGAAGCTTCCCGGGTCCATAGCAGCTTC	TRBV2	.	TRBJ2-4	many